This T cell receptor (beta chain) was recorded in a study of OX40 agonist ivuxolimab in advanced cancers. With regard to the full study: Ivuxolimab was a fully human IgG2 agonistic monoclonal antibody targeting the costimulatory receptor OX40 (CD134). Intravenous ivuxolimab was administered to patients every 2 weeks at six dose levels: 0.01, 0.1, 0.3, 1.5, 3 and 10 mg/kg. Of the approximately 50 dose-escalation patients, hepatocellular carcinoma was present in around 19, melanoma in some 15, renal cell carcinoma in 9 and head and neck cancer in 9. The dose-escalation cohort was 82.7% male with a mean age of about 58 years, ranging from roughly 23 to 85. Patients were allowed to have had prior anti-PD-1, anti-PD-L1 or anti-CTLA-4 therapy, and approximately 40% of the dose-escalation patients had previously received checkpoint inhibitors. Three dose-escalation patients achieved partial responses, one with hepatocellular carcinoma and two with cutaneous melanoma. The purpose of peripheral TCRbeta sequencing was to test whether ivuxolimab changed TCR sequence diversity and led to clonal T-cell expansion. The paper describes the monotherapy dose-escalation part (N of about 54 patients) of the phase I trial of ivuxolimab. Study-level results and caveats: On average, CD8+ T cells showed more expanded clones than CD4+ T cells after ivuxolimab. Which antigens the clonally expanded peripheral T cells were specific for was not determined. In the 0.1-3.0 mg/kg groups, partial responders were among the patients with the lowest normalized peripheral clonal expansion, particularly in CD8+ T cells. At doses of 0.1 to 3.0 mg/kg, clonal expansion of both CD4+ and CD8+ blood T cells was observed from baseline to week 6. Low levels of normalized T-cell clonal expansion were also shown by some nonresponding patients.

Genomic DNA was isolated from the sorted cells so that the TCRbeta CDR3 region could be sequenced. The immunoSEQ Assay was used for sequencing of TCRbeta CDR3 regions. The table comes from immuneACCESS by way of TCRdb, which keeps in-frame sequences with V and J called. Part of the clones is missing from these tables; in studies checked, under half for an unresolved V gene and the rest for unknown reasons. In all, the sample holds 45,000 to 55,000 clones, and 88% of those were seen once. Together, the top ten hold 3.4% of the sample. In the germline V gene, CDR1 corresponds to SGDLS and CDR2 to YYNGEE. From cysteine to phenylalanine, the CDR3 is 16 amino acids long. The DNA shown is the 48-base CDR3, in frame from base 1. With respect to this clone: Its binding antigen is unknown. One base away there is no much larger clone; base qualities are not given.

The trial excluded patients who had a history of autoimmune disease or were on systemic immunosuppression. Peripheral blood for TCR sequencing was drawn from every dose cohort at baseline, at cycle 4 day 1 and at cycle 7 day 1. Samples were obtained from an open-label, multicenter, first-in-human phase I dose-escalation trial of ivuxolimab. Adults with locally advanced or metastatic melanoma, renal cell carcinoma, hepatocellular carcinoma or head and neck squamous cell carcinoma were enrolled in the trial. Before TCR sequencing, CD4+ and CD8+ T cells were separately sorted from peripheral blood. This sequence originates from an adult with an advanced solid tumor such as melanoma, head and neck, liver or kidney cancer. The source was CD4+ or CD8+ T cells sorted from blood, collected in a trial of the OX40 agonist ivuxolimab. This chain joins TRBV9 to TRBJ2-5; TRBD2 aligns with 9 central bases. The DNA sequence reads TGTGCGAGCGGGGATAGCGGGGGTCGATACCGCGAGACCCAGTACTTC. This yields the protein CASGDSGGRYRETQYF.